This TCR beta chain was identified in a study of blood T cell repertoires in COVID-19. The table came from immunoSEQ multiplex PCR; TCRdb's copy has only in-frame clones and leaves some out. The sample lists a few hundred thousand clones; around 80% were seen once. Sequenced input: peripheral blood. The TCR comes from a woman between 18 and 29 years old with acute or convalescent COVID-19.

DNA for the CDR3: TGTGCCAGCAGCCAGGGACAGGGGCCCGGCAATCAGCCCCAGCATTTT. Its protein is CASSQGQGPGNQPQHF. This chain links TRBV28 with TRBJ1-5; 10 bases match TRBD1. CDR3 length: 16 amino acids. V lost 6 bases and J lost 2; bases outside the gene matches: 7. CDR1 and CDR2 from the germline V gene are MDHEN and SYDVKM.